Presented here are 14 T cell receptor beta chains from one specimen sequenced in a study of blood T cell repertoires in COVID-19. The repertoire was sequenced with immunoSEQ multiplex PCR; TCRdb's copy has only in-frame clones and lacks some. There are 250,000 to 350,000 clones in the sample; 75% to 90% occur only once, and about an eighth lies in the top ten. Sequenced: peripheral blood. These receptors were taken from a woman aged 70-85 years with COVID-19, enrolled during active disease.

This rearrangement joins TRBV6-5 to TRBJ1-2; 8 bases map to TRBD1. Per the germline V gene, CDR1 is MNHEY and CDR2 is SVGAGI. This CDR3 has 12 residues. J lost 8 bases, V lost 5 bases, and 4 bases had no gene match. The CDR3 bases are TGTGCCAGCAGTCCGACAGGGGTGGGCTACACCTTC. Encoded protein: CASSPTGVGYTF.

V is TRBV11-2 and J is TRBJ1-1; D might be TRBD1 (6 bases). The CDR3 length is 16 residues. The germline V and J ends were trimmed by 5 bases and 0 bases, with 16 bases remaining between them. Germline V CDR1 and CDR2: SGHAT, FQNNGV. The CDR3: CASSTSYRVVNTEAFF. The CDR3 coding sequence is TGTGCCAGCAGCACATCGTACAGGGTCGTGAACACTGAAGCTTTCTTT.

V is TRBV19 and J is TRBJ1-1; possible D gene TRBD1, 6 bases. Between the trimmed V and J ends, which lost 9 bases and 1 base, there was a span of 9 bases. Germline-derived CDR1 and CDR2 are LNHDA and SQIVND (reference sequence). The CDR3 extends over 12 amino acids. CDR3 sequence: CARGTPNTEAFF. The CDR3 nucleotides are TGTGCCAGGGGGACACCGAACACTGAAGCTTTCTTT.

CDR3 bases: TGTGCCAGCAGCTTATCCCTCGGGAGGAGCTCCTACAATGAGCAGTTCTTC. Amino acids: CASSLSLGRSSYNEQFF. The chain combines TRBV7-2 with TRBJ2-1; 7 bases fit TRBD2. The germline CDR1 and CDR2 sequences are SGHTA and FQGNSA. Germline trimming cut 2 bases from V and 0 bases from J; bases unmatched to any gene: 7. The CDR3 is 17 residues long.

This chain's CDR3 is CASSPSGPYNEQFF. As DNA, the CDR3 is TGTGCCAGCTCACCTAGCGGGCCCTACAATGAGCAGTTCTTC. The gene calls are TRBV18 and TRBJ2-1; 7 bases line up with TRBD2. CDR3 size: 14 residues. From germline, CDR1 is KGHSH and CDR2 LQKENI. V lost 3 bases to trimming and J lost 2 bases; unmatched junction nucleotides: 1.

This sequence joins TRBV7-2 and TRBJ2-5; maybe TRBD2 (6 bases). V was pared by 1 base and J by 4 bases, with 16 bases between. Germline V gene lookup returns CDR1 SGHTA and CDR2 FQGNSA. This CDR3 spans 16 amino acids. CDR3 in amino acids: CASSLGVGGRGETQYF. The DNA of the CDR3 is TGTGCCAGCAGCTTAGGTGTGGGGGGTCGGGGAGAGACCCAGTACTTC.

This clone was picked up a small number of times. The chain links TRBV5-8 to TRBJ1-2; D unresolved. There are 16 residues in the CDR3. V was clipped by 6 bases and J by 0 bases, with 18 bases between them. CDR1 and CDR2 from the germline V gene are SGHTS and YDEGEE. The CDR3 spells CASTPNPTFSNYGYTF. CDR3 DNA sequence: TGTGCCAGCACCCCGAATCCTACTTTTTCTAACTATGGCTACACCTTC.

CDR3 in DNA: TGTGCCAGTAGTACCTACCACAGGGGCAGGAGCGAGCAGTACTTC. Its protein is CASSTYHRGRSEQYF. The chain employs TRBV19 and TRBJ2-7; 7 nucleotides align to TRBD1. V trimming: 4 bases; J trimming: 6 bases; junction bases outside the gene matches: 12. Germline CDR1 LNHDA, CDR2 SQIVND (reference sequence). The length of the CDR3 is 15 residues.

The CDR3 DNA reads TGTGCCAGCAGTTTCACAGGGGGAATTAAGGATGGCTACACCTTC. This translates into CASSFTGGIKDGYTF. The chain recombines TRBV6-2 or TRBV6-3 with TRBJ1-2; 8 nucleotides line up with TRBD1. CDR1 is MNHEY and CDR2 is SVGEGT in the germline V gene. J lost 6 bases, V lost 4 bases, and 10 bases had no gene match. The CDR3 runs to 15 residues.

The chain recombines TRBV19 with TRBJ2-1, with TRBD2 identical over 10 bases. There are 18 residues in the CDR3. The J segment lost 1 base and the V segment lost 8 bases, leaving 14 bases of the junction unmatched. CDR1 is LNHDA and CDR2 is SQIVND in the germline V gene (reference sequence). The CDR3 coding sequence is TGTGCCAGTGGTGGACTAGCGGTTGGGATTGGGTCCTACAATGAGCAGTTCTTC. Translation: CASGGLAVGIGSYNEQFF.

The gene calls are TRBV6-6 and TRBJ1-2; TRBD1 agrees at 11 bases. The CDR3 is 14 residues long. The V and J ends lost 7 bases and 4 bases, in that order; junction bases with no gene match: 5. Germline values: CDR1 MNHNY, CDR2 SVGAGI (reference sequence). CDR3 sequence reads: CASTPDRGPYGYTF. The CDR3 DNA follows: TGTGCCAGCACCCCGGACAGGGGGCCCTATGGCTACACCTTC.

The V call is TRBV6-5, the J call TRBJ1-3; D is unresolved. The ends were cut back, 2 bases at V and 0 bases at J, with 5 bases in the middle. The germline V gene has CDR1 MNHEY and CDR2 SVGAGI. The CDR3 length is 14 residues. DNA of the CDR3: TGTGCCAGCAGTTACGTGGCCTCTGGAAACACCATATATTTT. This codes for CASSYVASGNTIYF.

The chain joins TRBV19 to TRBJ1-2; 10 bases fit TRBD1. Germline lookup yields CDR1 LNHDA and CDR2 SQIVND (reference sequence). J lost 8 bases, V lost 6 bases, and 12 bases had no gene match. The CDR3 is 15 residues long. The CDR3 DNA is TGTGCCAGTAGCATGCTGGGACAGGGGTTTCGGGGCTACACCTTC. Its protein product is CASSMLGQGFRGYTF.

V and J are TRBV4-1 and TRBJ2-5; TRBD2 matches at 8 bases. Losses at the gene ends were 3 bases for V and 1 base for J; bases not matched to a gene: 4. The CDR3 totals 15 residues. The germline gives CDR1 MGHRA, CDR2 YSYEKL. Here the CDR3 reads CASSHAGGPQETQYF. The CDR3, as DNA: TGCGCCAGCAGCCATGCGGGGGGACCCCAAGAGACCCAGTACTTC.